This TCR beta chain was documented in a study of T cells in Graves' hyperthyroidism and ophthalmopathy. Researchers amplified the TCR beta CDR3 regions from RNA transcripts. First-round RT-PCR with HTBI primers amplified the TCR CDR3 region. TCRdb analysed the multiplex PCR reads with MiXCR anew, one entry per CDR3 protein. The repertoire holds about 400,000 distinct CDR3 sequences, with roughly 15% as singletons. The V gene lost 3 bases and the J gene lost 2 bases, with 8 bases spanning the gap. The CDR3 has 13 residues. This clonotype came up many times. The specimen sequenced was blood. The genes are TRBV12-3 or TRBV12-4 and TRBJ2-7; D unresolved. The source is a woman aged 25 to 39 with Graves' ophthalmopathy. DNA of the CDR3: TGTGCCAGCAGTTTTGAGAAAACCTACGAGCAGTACTTC. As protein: CASSFEKTYEQYF.